What follows are 21 T cell receptor beta chains derived from one specimen sequenced in a study of shared clonotypes between healthy human individuals. Generated by immunoSEQ multiplex PCR, the TCRdb table keeps only in-frame clones and is missing some. The sample contains hundreds of thousands of clones, roughly 78% of which appear only once. Sequencing used memory CD4+ T cells sorted from blood. Documented subset: CD45RA-negative fraction. Receptors originate from a woman aged 25 to 39 in good health.

This chain connects TRBV5-1 to TRBJ1-2; 7 bases are shared with TRBD1. Germline V gene data show CDR1 as SGHRS and CDR2 as YFSETQ. The J segment lost 5 bases and the V segment lost 3 bases, leaving 4 bases of the junction unmatched. CDR3 length: 13 residues. The CDR3 is CASSWDSEYGYTF. Here the CDR3 DNA reads TGCGCCAGCAGCTGGGACAGCGAATATGGCTACACCTTC.

The chain employs TRBV28 and TRBJ2-7; D is ambiguous. Trimming left V 0 bases short and J 2 bases short, with 11 bases between. The CDR3 has 15 residues. Per germline, CDR1 MDHEN and CDR2 SYDVKM. The chain's CDR3 is CASSLWANEAYEQYF. The CDR3 DNA follows: TGTGCCAGCAGTTTATGGGCAAACGAAGCCTACGAGCAGTACTTC.

This clone was detected ten times or more. The chain carries TRBV5-1 and TRBJ2-3, with TRBD2 identical over 7 bases. Losses at the gene ends were 4 bases for V and 4 bases for J; bases not matched to a gene: 9. The CDR3 is 15 residues long. Germline assignment: CDR1 SGHRS and CDR2 YFSETQ. For the CDR3, the DNA is TGCGCCAGCAGCCCTCCGGGGGGAGCCTCAGATACGCAGTATTTT. Encoded protein: CASSPPGGASDTQYF.

The chain combines TRBV28 with TRBJ2-7, with TRBD2 matching 7 bases. The J segment lost 2 bases and the V segment lost 4 bases, leaving 5 bases of the junction unmatched. The CDR3 runs 14 residues. Per the germline V gene, CDR1 is MDHEN and CDR2 is SYDVKM. CDR3 loop: CASSSGTTPYEQYF. DNA for the CDR3: TGTGCCAGCAGTTCCGGGACTACACCCTACGAGCAGTACTTC.

The genes are TRBV7-8 and TRBJ2-1; the match to TRBD2 covers 8 bases. Germline V gene lookup returns CDR1 SGHVS and CDR2 FQNEAQ. Trimming removed 5 bases from V and 10 bases from J; junction bases left unmatched: 16. The CDR3 loop spans 16 amino acids. CDR3 DNA: TGTGCCAGCAGCCAAACGGGACTAGACGCTTTCGGGGAGCAGTTCTTC. Encoded protein: CASSQTGLDAFGEQFF.

To note about this clone: This sample also contains other DNA sequences that code for the same CDR3. V usage is TRBV7-2 and J usage is TRBJ2-7; TRBD2 aligns across 12 bases. Trimming at V came to 5 bases and at J to 1 base, leaving 3 bases not matched to a gene. Germline values: CDR1 SGHTA, CDR2 FQGNSA. CDR3 length: 15 amino acids. CDR3 in DNA: TGTGCCAGCAGCCCGGGACTAGCGGGTTCCTACGAGCAGTACTTC. This encodes CASSPGLAGSYEQYF.

The V gene is TRBV5-5, the J gene TRBJ2-5; the D is unclear. Trimming cost V 0 bases and J 1 base, with 4 bases left between them. Germline values: CDR1 SGHKS, CDR2 YYEKEE (reference sequence). This CDR3 has 13 amino acids. The DNA for the CDR3 is TGTGCCAGCAGCTTGGCCTCCCAAGAGACCCAGTACTTC. This translates into CASSLASQETQYF.

As to this clone: A far more abundant clone sits one base away, making this likely a read error. V and J are TRBV5-1 and TRBJ2-3; possibly TRBD1 for D (6 bases). The CDR3 runs 16 residues. Germline V gene data show CDR1 as SGHRS and CDR2 as YFSETQ. V lost 0 bases and J lost 0, with 11 bases in between. CDR3 coding DNA: TGCGCCAGCAGCTTGGGGCAGGGGTCTAGCACAGATACGCAGTATTTT. Protein product: CASSLGQGSSTDTQYF.

The V and J genes are TRBV6-1 and TRBJ2-7; D is ambiguous. Deletions cut 0 bases from V and 2 bases from J, with 11 bases between. There are 15 residues in the CDR3. Looked up from germline, CDR1 is MNHNS and CDR2 is SASEGT. The CDR3 DNA sequence: TGTGCCAGCAGTGAAGCGGCCCCGGCCACCTACGAGCAGTACTTC. Protein: CASSEAAPATYEQYF.

The table lists this clone with a count of one. The V call is TRBV27, the J call TRBJ2-7, with TRBD2 as a possible D gene (7 bases). CDR3 length equals 13 residues. The germline V gene has CDR1 MNHEY and CDR2 SMNVEV (reference sequence). Between the trimmed V and J ends, which lost 6 bases and 2 bases, there was a span of 11 bases. CDR3 in DNA: TGTGCCAGCAGGAGGGGGGGGCCCTACGAGCAGTACTTC. Translating gives CASRRGGPYEQYF.

The table lists this clone with a few counts. This rearrangement joins TRBV5-1 to TRBJ2-3, with D perhaps matching TRBD1 (5 bases). This CDR3 contains 14 residues. Germline V gene data show CDR1 as SGHRS and CDR2 as YFSETQ. V was shortened by 1 base and J by 3 bases, with 9 bases between the two germline ends. In DNA, the CDR3 is TGCGCCAGCAGCTTGTGGTCAGGGACAGATACGCAGTATTTT. Translating it yields CASSLWSGTDTQYF.

The gene calls are TRBV5-1 and TRBJ1-3, with 7 bases fitting TRBD1. J was trimmed by 0 bases and V by 1 base; bases with no gene match: 4. CDR3 length: 16 amino acids. Germline V lookup: CDR1 SGHRS, CDR2 YFSETQ. CDR3 in DNA: TGCGCCAGCAGCTTGTGGGACAGAAACTCTGGAAACACCATATATTTT. Amino acid sequence: CASSLWDRNSGNTIYF.

This chain uses TRBV19 with TRBJ2-5, with a tentative D call TRBD2 (6 bases). V dropped 5 bases and J dropped 4 bases, with 17 bases sitting between them. The germline V gene encodes CDR1 LNHDA and CDR2 SQIVND (reference sequence). This CDR3 contains 15 residues. CDR3 in DNA: TGTGCCAGTAGTCAGGGCGGGACGGCCGGAGAGACCCAGTACTTC. It is translated as CASSQGGTAGETQYF.

The chain employs TRBV6-5 and TRBJ2-2, with D tentatively TRBD1 or TRBD2 (5 bases each). V was trimmed by 11 bases and J by 5 bases, leaving 15 bases between them. CDR1 and CDR2 from the germline V gene are MNHEY and SVGAGI. The CDR3 covers 13 residues. In DNA form, the CDR3 reads TGTGCCGCGAGGGGATTTGGGACCGGGGAGCTGTTTTTT. It yields the protein CAARGFGTGELFF.

The chain links TRBV15 to TRBJ1-3; D gene ambiguous. The CDR3 sequence is 15 residues long. Trimming removed 4 bases from V and 0 bases from J, with 10 bases in between. The germline V gene encodes CDR1 LNHNV and CDR2 YYDKDF (reference sequence). CDR3 sequence: CATSMGTSSGNTIYF. CDR3 DNA sequence: TGTGCCACCAGCATGGGCACCAGCTCTGGAAACACCATATATTTT.

This clone has more than one count but fewer than ten. This rearrangement joins TRBV2 to TRBJ1-5; the D is unclear. Trimming pared 4 bases from V and 9 bases from J, leaving 10 bases between. CDR3 length equals 12 residues. Per germline, CDR1 SNHLY and CDR2 FYNNEI. The CDR3 DNA reads TGTGCCAGCAGTGGTCGTCGACCGCCCCAGCATTTT. This gives the protein CASSGRRPPQHF.

This clone has a handful of counts. The V gene is TRBV30, the J gene TRBJ2-2, with D uncertain. Trimming shortened V by 3 bases and J by 4 bases, and 12 bases separated the two germline ends. The CDR3 length is 14 residues. From germline, CDR1 is GTSNPN and CDR2 SVGIG (reference sequence). Written as DNA, the CDR3 is TGTGCCTGGAGGGCTAGTCGTCGCACCGGGGAGCTGTTTTTT. This encodes CAWRASRRTGELFF.

The gene calls are TRBV29-1 and TRBJ1-5; D is undetermined. The CDR3 sequence is 12 residues long. Germline V gene lookup returns CDR1 SQVTM and CDR2 ANQGSEA. The ends were cut back, 7 bases at V and 4 bases at J, with 11 bases in the middle. The CDR3 coding sequence is TGCAGCGAGCTCGACGGTAATCAGCCCCAGCATTTT. Encoded protein: CSELDGNQPQHF.

V gene TRBV6-1 combines with J gene TRBJ2-2; possibly TRBD2 for D (5 bases). Germline V gene data show CDR1 as MNHNS and CDR2 as SASEGT. V was trimmed by 10 bases and J by 5 bases, leaving 14 bases between them. The CDR3 sequence is 13 residues long. The CDR3 here is CATSGFQTGELFF. The CDR3 DNA follows: TGTGCCACTTCGGGGTTTCAGACCGGGGAGCTGTTTTTT.

Only a few counts were recorded for this clone. This rearrangement joins TRBV18 to TRBJ1-1; D not resolved. V lost 3 bases, J lost 1 base, and 6 bases lay in between. Per the germline V gene, CDR1 is KGHSH and CDR2 is LQKENI. The CDR3 has 13 residues. Here the CDR3 DNA reads TGTGCCAGCTCACCGGTGCCGAACACTGAAGCTTTCTTT. This codes for CASSPVPNTEAFF.

The chain combines TRBV19 with TRBJ2-7, with 8 bases identical to TRBD1. This CDR3 contains 15 residues. Germline V gene lookup returns CDR1 LNHDA and CDR2 SQIVND (reference sequence). The V gene end was trimmed by 4 bases and the J gene end by 2 bases; junction bases not matched to a gene: 7. The CDR3 loop reads CASSNQGQVAYEQYF. The CDR3 coding sequence is TGTGCCAGTAGTAACCAGGGACAGGTGGCCTACGAGCAGTACTTC.